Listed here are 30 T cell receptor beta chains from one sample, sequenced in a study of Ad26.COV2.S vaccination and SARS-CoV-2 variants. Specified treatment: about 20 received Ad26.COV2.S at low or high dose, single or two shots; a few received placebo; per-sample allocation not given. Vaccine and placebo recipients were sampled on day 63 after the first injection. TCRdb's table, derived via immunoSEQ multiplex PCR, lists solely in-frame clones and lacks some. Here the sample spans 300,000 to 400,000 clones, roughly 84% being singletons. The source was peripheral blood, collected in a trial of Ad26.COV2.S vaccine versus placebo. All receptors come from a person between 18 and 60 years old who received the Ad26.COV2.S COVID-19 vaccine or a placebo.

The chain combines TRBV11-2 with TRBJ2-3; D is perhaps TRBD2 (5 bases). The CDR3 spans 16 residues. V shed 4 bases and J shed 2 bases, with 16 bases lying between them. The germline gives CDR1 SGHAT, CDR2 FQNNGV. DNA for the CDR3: TGTGCCAGCAGCTCGCCCCGGACTTCATTCACAGATACGCAGTATTTT. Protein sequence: CASSSPRTSFTDTQYF.

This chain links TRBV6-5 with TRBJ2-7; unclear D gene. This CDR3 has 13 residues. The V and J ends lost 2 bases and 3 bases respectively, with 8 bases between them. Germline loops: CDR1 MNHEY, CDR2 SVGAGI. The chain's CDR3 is CASSYRLNYEQYF. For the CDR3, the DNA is TGTGCCAGCAGTTACCGACTCAACTACGAGCAGTACTTC.

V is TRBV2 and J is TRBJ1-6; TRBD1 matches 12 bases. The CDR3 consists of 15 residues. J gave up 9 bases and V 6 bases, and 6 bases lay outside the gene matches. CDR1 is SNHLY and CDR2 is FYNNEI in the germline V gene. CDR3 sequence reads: CASSRDRGRGSPLHF. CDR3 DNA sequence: TGTGCCAGCAGCCGGGACAGGGGGCGAGGTTCACCCCTCCACTTT.

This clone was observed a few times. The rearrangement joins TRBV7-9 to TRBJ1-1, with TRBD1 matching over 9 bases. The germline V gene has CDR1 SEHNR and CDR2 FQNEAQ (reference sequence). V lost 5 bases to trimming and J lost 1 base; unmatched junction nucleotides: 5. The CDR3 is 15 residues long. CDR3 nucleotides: TGTGCCAGCAGCGCTAGACAGGGGGGGAACACTGAAGCTTTCTTT. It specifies CASSARQGGNTEAFF.

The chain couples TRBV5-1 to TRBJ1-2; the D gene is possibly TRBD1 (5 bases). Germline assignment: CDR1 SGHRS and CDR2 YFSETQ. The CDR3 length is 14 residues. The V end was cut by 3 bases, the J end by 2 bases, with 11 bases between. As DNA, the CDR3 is TGCGCCAGCAGCTCCACGACAGAGAACTATGGCTACACCTTC. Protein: CASSSTTENYGYTF.

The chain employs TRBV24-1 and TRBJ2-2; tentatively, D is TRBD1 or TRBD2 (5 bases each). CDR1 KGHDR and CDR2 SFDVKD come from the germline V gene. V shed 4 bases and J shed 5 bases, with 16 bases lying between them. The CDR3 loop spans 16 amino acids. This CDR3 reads CATSDFRGEGTGELFF. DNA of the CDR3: TGTGCCACCAGTGACTTCCGGGGCGAGGGGACCGGGGAGCTGTTTTTT.

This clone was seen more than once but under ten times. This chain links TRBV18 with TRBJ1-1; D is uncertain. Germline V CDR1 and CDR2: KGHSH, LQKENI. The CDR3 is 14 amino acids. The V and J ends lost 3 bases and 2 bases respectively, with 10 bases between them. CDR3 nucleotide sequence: TGTGCCAGCTCACCGAGGAGGGCTAACACTGAAGCTTTCTTT. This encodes CASSPRRANTEAFF.

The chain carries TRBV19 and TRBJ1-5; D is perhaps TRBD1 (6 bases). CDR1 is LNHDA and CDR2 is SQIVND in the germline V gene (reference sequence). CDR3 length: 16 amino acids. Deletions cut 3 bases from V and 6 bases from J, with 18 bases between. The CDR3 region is CASSIVPGAGIQPQHF. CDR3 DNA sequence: TGTGCCAGTAGTATCGTTCCGGGGGCGGGTATTCAGCCCCAGCATTTT.

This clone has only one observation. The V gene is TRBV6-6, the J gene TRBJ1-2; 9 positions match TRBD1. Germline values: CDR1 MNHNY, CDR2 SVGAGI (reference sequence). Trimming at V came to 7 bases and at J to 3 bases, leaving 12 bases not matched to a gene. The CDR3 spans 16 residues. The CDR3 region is CASTQPPGQGYYGYTF. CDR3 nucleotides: TGTGCCAGCACTCAACCCCCGGGACAGGGATACTATGGCTACACCTTC.

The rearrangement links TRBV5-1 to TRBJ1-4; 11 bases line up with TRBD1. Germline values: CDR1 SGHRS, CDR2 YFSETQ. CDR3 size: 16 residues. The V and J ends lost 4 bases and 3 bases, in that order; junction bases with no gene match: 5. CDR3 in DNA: TGCGCCAGCAGCCCCGGACAGGGGGCAGCTAATGAAAAACTGTTTTTT. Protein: CASSPGQGAANEKLFF.

CDR3 loop: CASRWEAYIIDEQYF. CDR3 coding DNA: TGTGCCAGCAGATGGGAGGCCTATATTATTGACGAGCAGTACTTC. The V call is TRBV5-5, the J call TRBJ2-7, with a possible D match to TRBD2 (6 bases). The CDR3 contains 15 residues. Looked up from germline, CDR1 is SGHKS and CDR2 is YYEKEE (reference sequence). Between the trimmed V and J ends, which lost 5 bases and 5 bases, there was a span of 20 bases.

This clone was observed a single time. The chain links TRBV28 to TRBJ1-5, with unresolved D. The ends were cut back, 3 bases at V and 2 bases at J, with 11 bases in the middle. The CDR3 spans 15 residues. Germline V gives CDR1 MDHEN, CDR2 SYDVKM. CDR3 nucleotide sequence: TGTGCCAGCAGTTTCGAGGGTTTGGGCAATCAGCCCCAGCATTTT. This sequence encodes CASSFEGLGNQPQHF. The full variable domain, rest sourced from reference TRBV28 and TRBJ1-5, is DVKVTQSSRYLVKRTGEKVFLECVQDMDHENMFWYRQDPGLGLRLIYFSYDVKMKEKGDIPEGYSVSREKKERFSLILESASTNQTSMYLCASSFEGLGNQPQHFGDGTRLSIL.

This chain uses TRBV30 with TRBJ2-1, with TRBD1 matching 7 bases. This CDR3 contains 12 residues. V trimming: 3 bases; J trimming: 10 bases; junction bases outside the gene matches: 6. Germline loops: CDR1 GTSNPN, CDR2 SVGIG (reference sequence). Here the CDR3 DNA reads TGTGCCTGGAGCGCCACAGGGGACGAGCAGTTCTTC. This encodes CAWSATGDEQFF.

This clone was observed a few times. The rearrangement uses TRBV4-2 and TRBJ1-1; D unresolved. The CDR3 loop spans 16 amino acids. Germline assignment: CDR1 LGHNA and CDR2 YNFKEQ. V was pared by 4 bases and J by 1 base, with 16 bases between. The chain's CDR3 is CASSPLSSEKNTEAFF. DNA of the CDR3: TGTGCCAGCAGCCCCCTTTCCTCCGAAAAGAACACTGAAGCTTTCTTT.

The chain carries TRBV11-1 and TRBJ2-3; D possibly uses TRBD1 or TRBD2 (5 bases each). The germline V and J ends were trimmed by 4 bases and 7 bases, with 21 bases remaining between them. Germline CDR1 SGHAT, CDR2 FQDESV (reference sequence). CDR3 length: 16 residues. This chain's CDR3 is CASSSNPGPNNHTQYF. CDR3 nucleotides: TGTGCCAGCAGCTCCAATCCGGGACCTAATAACCATACGCAGTATTTT.

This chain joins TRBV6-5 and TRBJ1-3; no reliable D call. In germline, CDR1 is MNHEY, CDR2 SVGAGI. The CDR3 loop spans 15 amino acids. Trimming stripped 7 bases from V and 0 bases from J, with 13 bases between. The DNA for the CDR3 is TGTGCCAGCAAGCAACGGAGCCTCTCTGGAAACACCATATATTTT. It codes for CASKQRSLSGNTIYF.

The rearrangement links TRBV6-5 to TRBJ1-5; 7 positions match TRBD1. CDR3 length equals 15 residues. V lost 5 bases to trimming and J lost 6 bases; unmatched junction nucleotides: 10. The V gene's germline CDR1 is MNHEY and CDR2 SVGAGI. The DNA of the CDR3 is TGTGCCAGCAGTATACAGGGGATGTTGGGTCAGCCCCAGCATTTT. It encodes CASSIQGMLGQPQHF.

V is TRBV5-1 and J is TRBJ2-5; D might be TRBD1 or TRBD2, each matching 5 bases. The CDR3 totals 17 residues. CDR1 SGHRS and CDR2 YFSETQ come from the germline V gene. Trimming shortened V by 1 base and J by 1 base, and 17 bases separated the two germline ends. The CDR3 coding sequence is TGCGCCAGCAGCTTGTATAACGGATGGGACGTCCAAGAGACCCAGTACTTC. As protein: CASSLYNGWDVQETQYF.

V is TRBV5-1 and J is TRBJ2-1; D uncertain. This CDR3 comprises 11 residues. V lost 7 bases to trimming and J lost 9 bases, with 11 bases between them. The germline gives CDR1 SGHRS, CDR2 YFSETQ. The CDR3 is CASRQVGEQFF. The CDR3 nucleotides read TGCGCCAGCCGCCAAGTTGGTGAGCAGTTCTTC.

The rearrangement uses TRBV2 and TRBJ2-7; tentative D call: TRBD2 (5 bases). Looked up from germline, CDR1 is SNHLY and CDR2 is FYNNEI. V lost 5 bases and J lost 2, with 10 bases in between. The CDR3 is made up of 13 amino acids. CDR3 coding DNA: TGTGCCAGCAGTAAAACCGGGGCCTACGAGCAGTACTTC. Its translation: CASSKTGAYEQYF.

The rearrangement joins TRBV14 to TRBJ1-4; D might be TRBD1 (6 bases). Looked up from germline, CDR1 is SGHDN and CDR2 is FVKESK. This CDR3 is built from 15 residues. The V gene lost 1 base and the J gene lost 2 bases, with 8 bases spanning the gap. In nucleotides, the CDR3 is TGTGCCAGCAGCCAAGTAGGGGGGACTAATGAAAAACTGTTTTTT. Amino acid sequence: CASSQVGGTNEKLFF.

CDR3 in DNA: TGTGCCAGCAGCACCGGAAGGGGACTAACTGAAGCTTTCTTT. This codes for CASSTGRGLTEAFF. J is TRBJ1-1 and V is TRBV9; TRBD1 might be the D (5 bases). Germline CDR1 SGDLS, CDR2 YYNGEE. V lost 4 bases and J 5 bases, leaving 15 bases between the germline ends. This CDR3 is 14 amino acids long.

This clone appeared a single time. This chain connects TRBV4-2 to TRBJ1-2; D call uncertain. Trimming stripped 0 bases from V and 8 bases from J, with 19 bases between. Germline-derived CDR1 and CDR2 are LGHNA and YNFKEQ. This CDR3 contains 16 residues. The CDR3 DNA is TGTGCCAGCAGCCAAGAATCTCGGGATTCCTATAGGGGCTACACCTTC. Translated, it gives CASSQESRDSYRGYTF.

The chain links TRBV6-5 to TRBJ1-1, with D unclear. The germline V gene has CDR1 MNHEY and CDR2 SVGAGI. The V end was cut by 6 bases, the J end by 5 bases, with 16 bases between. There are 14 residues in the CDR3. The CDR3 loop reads CASSPTPTETEAFF. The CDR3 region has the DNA TGTGCCAGCAGCCCCACCCCAACAGAGACTGAAGCTTTCTTT.

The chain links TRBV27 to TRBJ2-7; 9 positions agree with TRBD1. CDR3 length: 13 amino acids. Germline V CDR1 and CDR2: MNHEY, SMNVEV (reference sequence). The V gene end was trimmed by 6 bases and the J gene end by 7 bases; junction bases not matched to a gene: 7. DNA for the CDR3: TGTGCCAGCAGCCTTACACAGGGGGCAGAGCAGTACTTC. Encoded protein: CASSLTQGAEQYF.

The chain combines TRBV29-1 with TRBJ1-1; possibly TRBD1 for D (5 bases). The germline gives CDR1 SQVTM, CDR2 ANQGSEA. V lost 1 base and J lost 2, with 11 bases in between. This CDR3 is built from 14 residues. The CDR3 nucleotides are TGCAGCGTTGAAGGGGGGAGTGGAAACACTGAAGCTTTCTTT. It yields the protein CSVEGGSGNTEAFF.

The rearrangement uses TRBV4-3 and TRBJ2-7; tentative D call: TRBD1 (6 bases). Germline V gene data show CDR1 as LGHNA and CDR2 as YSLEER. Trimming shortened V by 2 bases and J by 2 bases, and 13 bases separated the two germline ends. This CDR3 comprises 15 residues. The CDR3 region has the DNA TGCGCCAGCAGCCAATCCACAGGGACCCCCTACGAGCAGTACTTC. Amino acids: CASSQSTGTPYEQYF.

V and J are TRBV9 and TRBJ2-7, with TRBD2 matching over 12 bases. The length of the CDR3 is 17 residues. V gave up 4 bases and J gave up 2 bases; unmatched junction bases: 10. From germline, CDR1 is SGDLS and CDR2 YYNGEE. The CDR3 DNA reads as TGTGCCAGCAGCCCCGAAGGAACTAGCGGGGGGACCTACGAGCAGTACTTC. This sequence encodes CASSPEGTSGGTYEQYF.

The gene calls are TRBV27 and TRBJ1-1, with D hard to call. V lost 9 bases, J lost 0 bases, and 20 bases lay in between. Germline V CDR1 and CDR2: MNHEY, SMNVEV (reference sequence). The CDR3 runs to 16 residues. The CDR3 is CASRSGTVNMNTEAFF. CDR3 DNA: TGTGCCAGTCGCTCCGGCACAGTTAATATGAACACTGAAGCTTTCTTT.

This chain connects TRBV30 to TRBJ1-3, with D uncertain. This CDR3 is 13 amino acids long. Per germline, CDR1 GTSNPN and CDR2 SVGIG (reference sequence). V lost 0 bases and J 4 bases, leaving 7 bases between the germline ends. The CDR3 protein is CAWSVYTGNTIYF. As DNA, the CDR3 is TGTGCCTGGAGTGTCTATACCGGAAACACCATATATTTT.